This record looks at one T cell receptor (beta chain) sequence and its context. This clone's antigen is unknown. No much larger clone exists at a distance of one base, and base qualities are not known. V loses 6 bases at its end and J loses 3 bases; junction bases beyond the gene matches: 5. Including the terminal cysteine and phenylalanine, the CDR3 comprises 14 residues. Kept here is only the CDR3 DNA, which spans 42 bases and is read in frame from base 1. The data were taken from a study of post-analysis software for immune sequencing data (dated by TCRdb to the mid-2010s). Notes on the research overall: Disease courses on record covered relapsing-remitting, secondary progressive and progressive-relapsing multiple sclerosis, though some patients had no subtype annotation. The patient repertoires were set against about eleven previously published healthy control repertoires from donors whose ages ranged from about 6 to 25 years. A subset of samples was prepared in parallel using single-end sample barcoding, then pooled and co-amplified after Illumina adapter ligation.

Library method: PCR. TCRdb lists the instrument as Illumina HiSeq 2500. Unique molecular identifiers were incorporated into TCR beta cDNA libraries to reduce PCR and sequencing biases. Approximately 500,000 cDNA molecules were obtained for every 1 to 10 million input T cells, so each molecule roughly corresponded to one T cell. Patient libraries were prepared and sequenced with the same protocol used for the earlier healthy control dataset. Within a given batch, samples were prepared together, multiplexed and sequenced on the same HiSeq lane. Turning to the authors' computational methods: Raw barcoded reads were processed with MIGEC, and single-read molecular identifier groups were discarded before consensus assembly and CDR3 extraction. VDJtools was used for post-analysis of the clonotype tables, with diversity normalized by down-sampling every dataset to the smallest sample size. In repertoire overlap clustering, CDR3 amino acid sequences, but not nucleotide sequences, were matched to correct batch-related cross-sample contamination. The raw public data were reprocessed by TCRdb itself: fastp quality trimming at Q25, MiXCR clonotype calling, in-frame beta chains only. Every entry covers one CDR3 protein and lists the most common genes and DNA from its rows. None of the V and J calls come from the authors' own analysis; TCRdb made them. This sample comprises approximately 730,000 distinct CDR3 sequences, approximately 30% of them detected only once. The top ten clones comprise more than 0.45% of the sample.

TCR beta repertoires were profiled from peripheral blood of some 13 young patients with multiple sclerosis to demonstrate the VDJtools post-analysis software. The patients with multiple sclerosis were children and adolescents between about 6 and 15 years of age. Study-level results and caveats: Four or five TRBV segments, including TRBV5-6, TRBV5-1 and TRBV20-1, were significantly more frequent in patients than controls. Normalized Chao1 diversity was significantly lower in multiple sclerosis patients than controls, suggesting substantial peripheral T-cell clonal expansion. The multiple sclerosis patient group was slightly younger than the control group. When samples were clustered directly using the F measure, samples prepared in the same batch co-clustered strongly, which prompted a batch-effect correction.

The sample consisted of blood. This chain joins TRBV12-3 or TRBV12-4 to TRBJ2-3, with 8 central nucleotides matching TRBD2. This TCR was sampled from a girl between 10 and 17 years old with multiple sclerosis. The DNA is as follows: TGTGCCAGCAGGGGTAGCGGGGCTACAGATACGCAGTATTTT. It specifies CASRGSGATDTQYF.